These 30 T cell receptor beta chains were sequenced from one sample in a study of T-cell reconstitution after alpha-beta-depleted transplantation in children. TCRbeta library construction was performed incorporating unique molecular identifiers. TCRdb re-analysed the PCR reads in MiXCR, keeping a single row per CDR3 protein. Of about 830,000 distinct CDR3 sequences in the sample, 16% were seen once. This material consisted of PBMCs, mostly from graft donor cells, taken 360 days after TCRalphabeta/CD19-depleted stem cell transplant. Receptors were obtained from a male patient under 18 who had a stem cell transplant for acute lymphoblastic leukemia, so the T cells may come from the graft donor.

This clonotype turned up a few times. V and J are TRBV11-1 and TRBJ2-7, with TRBD2 matching over 8 bases. Germline values: CDR1 SGHAT, CDR2 FQDESV (reference sequence). The ends lost 2 bases at V and 2 bases at J; junction bases unmatched: 17. The CDR3 loop spans 19 amino acids. The CDR3 DNA reads TGTGCCAGCAGCTTATTGGGGGGTGTAAGCGGGAGTAGCACCTACGAGCAGTACTTC. Residues: CASSLLGGVSGSSTYEQYF.

This clonotype appeared a few times. The chain carries TRBV3-1 and TRBJ2-1; D might be TRBD2 (5 bases). The CDR3 runs 16 residues. Germline V lookup: CDR1 LGHDT, CDR2 YNNKEL (reference sequence). The V end lost 0 bases, the J end lost 2 bases, and 11 bases lay between the germline ends. The CDR3, as DNA: TGTGCCAGCAGCCAAGATTTGGAGGAGGCCTACAATGAGCAGTTCTTC. This sequence encodes CASSQDLEEAYNEQFF.

The genes are TRBV5-5 and TRBJ2-7; D is unclear. V dropped 4 bases and J dropped 5 bases, with 19 bases sitting between them. The CDR3 totals 15 residues. Per the germline V gene, CDR1 is SGHKS and CDR2 is YYEKEE (reference sequence). DNA for the CDR3: TGTGCCAGCAGCCCCCTAGGCACGTCAGTCCACGAGCAGTACTTC. It specifies CASSPLGTSVHEQYF.

DNA of the CDR3: TGTGCCAGCAGCCCCGGGACTAGAGCCGAGCAGTACTTC. It yields the protein CASSPGTRAEQYF. This chain links TRBV5-6 with TRBJ2-7, with 8 bases that match TRBD2. The CDR3 is 13 residues long. Germline values: CDR1 SGHDT, CDR2 YYEEEE. Trimming removed 4 bases from V and 6 bases from J; junction bases left unmatched: 6.

In its sample, this clonotype was seen many times. The rearrangement joins TRBV5-1 to TRBJ2-7; the match to TRBD1 covers 7 bases. The CDR3 length is 15 residues. Trimming took 2 bases from V and 3 from J; bases not matched to a gene: 8. The germline V gene encodes CDR1 SGHRS and CDR2 YFSETQ. For the CDR3, the DNA is TGCGCCAGCAGCTTTGGGACAGATTCTTTCTACGAGCAGTACTTC. Translating it yields CASSFGTDSFYEQYF.

The gene calls are TRBV5-5 and TRBJ2-1, with D perhaps matching TRBD2 (6 bases). Trimming took 6 bases from V and 6 from J, leaving 13 bases between them. The CDR3 sequence is 13 residues long. The germline CDR1 and CDR2 sequences are SGHKS and YYEKEE (reference sequence). The CDR3 DNA reads TGTGCCAGCAAGTCCTACGGGAGCAATGAGCAGTTCTTC. Protein sequence: CASKSYGSNEQFF.

The rearrangement uses TRBV12-3 or TRBV12-4 and TRBJ2-1; 8 nucleotides align to TRBD2. The CDR3 sequence is 18 residues long. Trimming cost V 4 bases and J 3 bases; bases outside gene matches: 14. The CDR3 loop is CASSSLQPGGPHYNEQFF. DNA for the CDR3: TGTGCCAGCAGTTCTTTGCAGCCGGGAGGGCCCCACTACAATGAGCAGTTCTTC.

This clonotype came up many times. The chain has TRBV20-1 and TRBJ2-3, with 8 bases aligning to TRBD2. The CDR3 loop spans 14 amino acids. The trim removed 6 bases at V and 1 base at J, leaving 6 bases unmatched. The germline CDR1 and CDR2 sequences are DFQATT and SNEGSKA (reference sequence). The CDR3 DNA is TGCAGTGCCCCTGGACTAGCCGGCACAGATACGCAGTATTTT. Encoded protein: CSAPGLAGTDTQYF.

This chain connects TRBV7-9 to TRBJ2-4; no clear D. V lost 5 bases and J lost 6, with 14 bases in between. Germline V lookup: CDR1 SEHNR, CDR2 FQNEAQ (reference sequence). This CDR3 spans 14 amino acids. In nucleotides, the CDR3 is TGTGCCAGCAGCGTTACGGGTATCGGAAACATTCAGTACTTC. Its translation is CASSVTGIGNIQYF.

This clonotype was observed many times. The junction does not match germline at one end; this may be a read error. The genes are TRBV27 and TRBJ2-2; TRBD1 might be the D (5 bases). Germline V gene sequence: CDR1 MNHEY, CDR2 SMNVEV (reference sequence). CDR3 length equals 14 residues. The CDR3, as DNA: TGCGCCAGCAGCTTGCAGGGGAACACCGGGGAGCTGTTTTTT. Amino acid sequence: CASSLQGNTGELFF.

In its sample, this clonotype was seen a few times. The genes are TRBV2 and TRBJ2-4; D is undetermined. In germline, CDR1 is SNHLY, CDR2 FYNNEI. The CDR3 extends over 14 amino acids. Trimming shortened V by 4 bases and J by 8 bases, and 15 bases separated the two germline ends. As DNA, the CDR3 is TGTGCCAGCAGTGTTTCCGAGGTGGTGGACATTCAGTACTTC. This gives the protein CASSVSEVVDIQYF.

This clonotype has only a few counts. The rearrangement uses TRBV9 and TRBJ2-2; the match to TRBD2 covers 10 bases. With 4 bases clipped from V and 5 bases from J, the junction kept 11 bases outside the gene matches. The CDR3 loop spans 17 amino acids. The germline gives CDR1 SGDLS, CDR2 YYNGEE. The CDR3 region is CASSTGLAEVVTGELFF. The CDR3 DNA follows: TGTGCCAGCAGCACTGGACTAGCGGAAGTTGTGACCGGGGAGCTGTTTTTT.

CDR3: CASSRSGLAGVSDEQYF. The CDR3 DNA is TGCGCCAGCAGCCGATCGGGACTAGCGGGAGTGAGCGACGAGCAGTACTTC. V and J are TRBV4-1 and TRBJ2-7; 14 bases fit TRBD2. The CDR3 spans 17 residues. Germline-derived CDR1 and CDR2 are MGHRA and YSYEKL. With 4 bases clipped from V and 5 bases from J, the junction kept 10 bases outside the gene matches.

The chain has TRBV2 and TRBJ1-5; TRBD1 aligns across 7 bases. Germline V gene sequence: CDR1 SNHLY, CDR2 FYNNEI. This CDR3 is built from 13 residues. V trimming: 8 bases; J trimming: 0 bases; junction bases outside the gene matches: 1. The CDR3, as DNA: TGTGCCAGCCAGGGGGTTAGCAATCAGCCCCAGCATTTT. Amino acids: CASQGVSNQPQHF.

The chain recombines TRBV10-3 with TRBJ2-7; D not resolved. CDR3 length: 16 residues. V lost 0 bases and J 2 bases, leaving 14 bases between the germline ends. Germline V gene lookup returns CDR1 ENHRY and CDR2 SYGVKD. The CDR3 sequence: CAISESGPRTAYEQYF. DNA for the CDR3: TGTGCCATCAGTGAGTCAGGTCCCCGGACGGCCTACGAGCAGTACTTC.

This clonotype appeared a few times. The V call is TRBV20-1, the J call TRBJ2-7; possible D gene TRBD1, 5 bases. The CDR3 is made up of 12 amino acids. Germline V gene lookup returns CDR1 DFQATT and CDR2 SNEGSKA (reference sequence). V was cut by 5 bases and J by 7 bases, with 15 bases left in between. For the CDR3, the DNA is TGCAGTGCTCCAGGGCTGTGGTTAGAGCAGTACTTC. Translation: CSAPGLWLEQYF.

J is TRBJ2-3 and V is TRBV12-3 or TRBV12-4, with a weak D call TRBD1 (6 bases). This CDR3 is built from 16 residues. The ends were cut back, 6 bases at V and 2 bases at J, with 18 bases in the middle. The CDR3 sequence: CASSPTLGTTTDTQYF. In DNA form, the CDR3 reads TGTGCCAGCAGCCCCACACTGGGGACAACCACAGATACGCAGTATTTT.

This clonotype was counted ten times or more. V is TRBV27 and J is TRBJ2-5, with D tentatively TRBD1 (5 bases). V was shortened by 3 bases and J by 2 bases, with 16 bases between the two germline ends. The germline CDR1 and CDR2 sequences are MNHEY and SMNVEV (reference sequence). This CDR3 is 16 amino acids long. The CDR3, as DNA: TGTGCCAGCAGTTTTGGTGACAGTAGAACGCAAGAGACCCAGTACTTC. This codes for CASSFGDSRTQETQYF.

This clonotype was observed many times. This chain joins TRBV27 and TRBJ2-7; D is undetermined. The CDR3 is 15 residues long. Deletions cut 5 bases from V and 0 bases from J, with 14 bases between. CDR1 and CDR2 from the germline V gene are MNHEY and SMNVEV (reference sequence). The DNA of the CDR3 is TGTGCCAGCAGTAGATTGACTGCCTCCTCCTACGAGCAGTACTTC. This sequence encodes CASSRLTASSYEQYF.

V and J are TRBV29-1 and TRBJ2-3, with D perhaps being TRBD1 or TRBD2 (5 bases each). The CDR3 runs 14 residues. Germline values: CDR1 SQVTM, CDR2 ANQGSEA. Trimming left V 4 bases short and J 5 bases short, with 16 bases between. The CDR3 protein is CSVGGLGVEDTQYF. CDR3 nucleotide sequence: TGCAGCGTTGGAGGACTGGGGGTGGAAGATACGCAGTATTTT.

The rearrangement joins TRBV7-3 to TRBJ2-5, with 12 bases that match TRBD2. The length of the CDR3 is 17 residues. The germline gives CDR1 SGHTA, CDR2 FQGTGA. V lost 3 bases and J lost 5; bases outside the gene matches: 10. The CDR3 sequence is CASSFSSGRARSETQYF. CDR3 coding DNA: TGTGCCAGCAGCTTCTCTAGCGGGAGGGCCAGAAGCGAGACCCAGTACTTC.

Only a few counts were recorded for this clonotype. This chain connects TRBV3-1 to TRBJ2-2; possibly TRBD2 for D (6 bases). This CDR3 comprises 14 residues. V was trimmed by 1 base and J by 7 bases, leaving 10 bases between them. Germline V gene lookup returns CDR1 LGHDT and CDR2 YNNKEL (reference sequence). CDR3 bases: TGTGCCAGCAGCCAAGCGCCAGCGGGCGGGGAGCTGTTTTTT. The encoded protein is CASSQAPAGGELFF.

The chain employs TRBV12-3 or TRBV12-4 and TRBJ1-3, with 8 bases identical to TRBD1. J was trimmed by 2 bases and V by 6 bases; bases with no gene match: 12. The CDR3 is 17 amino acids. This CDR3 reads CASRPGQEEDAGNTIYF. The CDR3 DNA follows: TGTGCCAGCAGGCCGGGACAGGAGGAAGACGCTGGAAACACCATATATTTT.

This sequence joins TRBV5-1 and TRBJ2-3; D ambiguous. The length of the CDR3 is 12 residues. Deletions cut 5 bases from V and 4 bases from J, with 8 bases between. From germline, CDR1 is SGHRS and CDR2 YFSETQ. This CDR3 is CASSPPSDTQYF. The CDR3 bases are TGCGCCAGCAGTCCGCCATCAGATACGCAGTATTTT.

CDR3 residues: CATSDGGLAGGWGEQFF. CDR3 nucleotides: TGTGCCACCAGTGATGGGGGACTAGCGGGAGGGTGGGGTGAGCAGTTCTTC. The V and J genes are TRBV24-1 and TRBJ2-1, with 16 positions matching TRBD2. This CDR3 has 17 residues. Germline V gene data show CDR1 as KGHDR and CDR2 as SFDVKD. The V segment lost 3 bases and the J segment 9 bases; nucleotides outside the gene matches: 7.

This clonotype appeared many times. J is TRBJ1-3 and V is TRBV15; D unresolved. Germline CDR1 is LNHNV and CDR2 is YYDKDF (reference sequence). This CDR3 has 13 residues. Trimming took 0 bases from V and 2 from J, leaving 2 bases between them. The CDR3 coding sequence is TGTGCCACCAGCAGAGATCCTGGAAACACCATATATTTT. Translation gives CATSRDPGNTIYF.

This clonotype came up many times. The chain uses TRBV29-1 and TRBJ2-3; TRBD2 matches at 7 bases. Looked up from germline, CDR1 is SQVTM and CDR2 is ANQGSEA. The CDR3 is 13 residues long. The ends lost 6 bases at V and 5 bases at J; junction bases unmatched: 8. CDR3 in amino acids: CSVDKAGRDTQYF. DNA for the CDR3: TGCAGCGTCGATAAAGCGGGAAGAGATACGCAGTATTTT.

This clonotype has at least ten counts. This chain links TRBV29-1 with TRBJ1-1; D remains ambiguous. The CDR3 is 12 amino acids. Germline V gene lookup returns CDR1 SQVTM and CDR2 ANQGSEA. V lost 7 bases and J lost 0, with 9 bases in between. The CDR3 loop reads CSADGLNTEAFF. In DNA, the CDR3 is TGCAGCGCCGACGGTCTGAACACTGAAGCTTTCTTT.

This clonotype came up a few times. The V call is TRBV5-1, the J call TRBJ1-1; maybe TRBD1 (5 bases). This CDR3 has 15 amino acids. The ends were cut back, 6 bases at V and 2 bases at J, with 17 bases in the middle. The germline V gene has CDR1 SGHRS and CDR2 YFSETQ. The CDR3 here is CASTQAGTSNTEAFF. CDR3 nucleotides: TGCGCCAGCACTCAGGCCGGGACCTCTAACACTGAAGCTTTCTTT.

This chain links TRBV7-3 with TRBJ2-3; D possibly uses TRBD1 or TRBD2 (5 bases each). The CDR3 consists of 16 residues. CDR1 is SGHTA and CDR2 is FQGTGA in the germline V gene. Trimming removed 2 bases at V and 0 bases at J, with 12 bases between. The CDR3, as DNA: TGTGCCAGCAGCTTAGTGGGGACCACGAGCACAGATACGCAGTATTTT. This codes for CASSLVGTTSTDTQYF. Full variable domain (outside the CDR3, taken from reference TRBV7-3 and TRBJ2-3): GAGVSQTPSNKVTEKGKYVELRCDPISGHTALYWYRQSLGQGPEFLIYFQGTGAADDSGLPNDRFFAVRPEGSVSTLKIQRTERGDSAVYLCASSLVGTTSTDTQYFGPGTRLTVL.